This entry lists 27 T cell receptor beta chains sequenced from one sample in a study of T cells after yellow fever vaccination. One entry per CDR3 protein results from TCRdb running MiXCR on the 5' RACE reads. The table shows 300,000 to 350,000 distinct CDR3 sequences, with around 4.3% occurring only once. The sequenced sample was PBMCs, obtained 15 days after the yellow fever booster vaccination. The receptors come from a man younger than 35 who received the YFV17D yellow fever vaccine.

This clonotype was counted between two and nine times. The chain joins TRBV20-1 to TRBJ1-1, with 9 bases identical to TRBD1. The CDR3 has 14 amino acids. Germline CDR1 and CDR2: DFQATT and SNEGSKA (reference sequence). J lost 6 bases, V lost 2 bases, and 7 bases had no gene match. The DNA of the CDR3 is TGCAGTGCTAGAAGGGGGGACAGGGCCCCTGAAGCTTTCTTT. It yields the protein CSARRGDRAPEAFF.

This clonotype turned up a few times. V is TRBV20-1 and J is TRBJ1-1; no definite D call. Germline loops: CDR1 DFQATT, CDR2 SNEGSKA (reference sequence). The CDR3 runs to 13 residues. V was shortened by 0 bases and J by 3 bases, with 8 bases between the two germline ends. DNA of the CDR3: TGCAGTGCTAGAGATGGGGTATACACTGAAGCTTTCTTT. Amino acids: CSARDGVYTEAFF.

This clonotype was recorded at least ten times. The chain is built from TRBV7-8 and TRBJ2-5, with a weak D call TRBD2 (5 bases). Germline loops: CDR1 SGHVS, CDR2 FQNEAQ. V was cut by 5 bases and J by 2 bases, with 12 bases left in between. This CDR3 contains 14 residues. CDR3 sequence (DNA): TGTGCCAGCAGCGCTCCGGGGAGACAAGAGACCCAGTACTTC. This codes for CASSAPGRQETQYF.

This clonotype was detected a few times. V is TRBV4-1 and J is TRBJ2-2; D may be TRBD1 (6 bases). Deletions cut 1 base from V and 3 bases from J, with 15 bases between. The CDR3 extends over 17 amino acids. From germline, CDR1 is MGHRA and CDR2 YSYEKL. DNA for the CDR3: TGCGCCAGCAGCCAAGTTCTACCAGGGGTGGACACCGGGGAGCTGTTTTTT. Its translation: CASSQVLPGVDTGELFF.

This clonotype occurred many times. The chain links TRBV12-3 or TRBV12-4 to TRBJ2-5; D is undetermined. The CDR3 has 11 amino acids. Trimming left V 6 bases short and J 4 bases short, with 6 bases between. The CDR3 is CASSPAETQYF. For the CDR3, the DNA is TGTGCCAGCAGCCCCGCAGAGACCCAGTACTTC.

The chain recombines TRBV5-6 with TRBJ2-5, with D tentatively TRBD1 (5 bases). The CDR3 is 14 residues long. The ends were cut back, 4 bases at V and 0 bases at J, with 10 bases in the middle. CDR1 and CDR2 from the germline V gene are SGHDT and YYEEEE. The CDR3 region is CASSLRQYQETQYF. CDR3 nucleotide sequence: TGTGCCAGCAGCCTACGACAGTACCAAGAGACCCAGTACTTC.

This clonotype has ten or more counts. This chain joins TRBV7-7 and TRBJ2-2; perhaps D is TRBD1 or TRBD2 (6 bases each). The CDR3 consists of 14 residues. Deletions cut 4 bases from V and 4 bases from J, with 10 bases between. Germline CDR1 SSHAT, CDR2 FNYEAQ (reference sequence). The chain's CDR3 is CASSSRGATGELFF. For the CDR3, the DNA is TGTGCCAGCAGCTCTAGGGGGGCCACCGGGGAGCTGTTTTTT.

This clonotype was seen many times. The chain joins TRBV12-3 or TRBV12-4 to TRBJ1-1; unclear D gene. V lost 4 bases and J lost 5, with 14 bases in between. The CDR3 spans 14 residues. CDR3 sequence: CASSYKVVGTEAFF. The CDR3 DNA reads TGTGCCAGCAGTTATAAGGTCGTGGGAACTGAAGCTTTCTTT.

The table lists this clonotype with a few counts. The rearrangement links TRBV28 to TRBJ1-1, with 8 bases matching TRBD1. Germline-derived CDR1 and CDR2 are MDHEN and SYDVKM. The CDR3 runs to 15 residues. V shed 7 bases and J 1 base; nucleotides not matched to a gene: 8. CDR3 residues: CASKTGVIWNTEAFF. The CDR3, as DNA: TGTGCCAGCAAGACAGGGGTGATATGGAACACTGAAGCTTTCTTT.

This clonotype showed up many times. The chain recombines TRBV7-2 with TRBJ1-2, with a possible D match to TRBD1 (5 bases). Germline V CDR1 and CDR2: SGHTA, FQGNSA. This CDR3 is built from 14 residues. Trimming shortened V by 6 bases and J by 6 bases, and 17 bases separated the two germline ends. This CDR3 reads CASRQTSGRDGYTF. CDR3 nucleotide sequence: TGTGCCAGCAGGCAAACTTCAGGGAGAGATGGCTACACCTTC.

This clonotype was observed a few times. The chain recombines TRBV6-5 with TRBJ2-3; 7 bases map to TRBD1. The V gene's germline CDR1 is MNHEY and CDR2 SVGAGI. The CDR3 has 15 amino acids. The J segment lost 2 bases and the V segment lost 5 bases, leaving 7 bases of the junction unmatched. This CDR3 reads CASSQKGTVTDTQYF. The CDR3 DNA follows: TGTGCCAGCAGTCAAAAAGGGACAGTCACAGATACGCAGTATTTT.

This clonotype was detected only a few times. V gene TRBV20-1 combines with J gene TRBJ2-5; 10 bases align to TRBD2. V shed 6 bases, J shed 2 bases, and the junction held 9 bases outside the gene matches. This CDR3 has 15 residues. Germline V lookup: CDR1 DFQATT, CDR2 SNEGSKA (reference sequence). CDR3 region: CSASASSGGQETQYF. As DNA, the CDR3 is TGCAGTGCGTCGGCGAGTAGCGGGGGGCAAGAGACCCAGTACTTC.

The chain uses TRBV7-8 and TRBJ2-5, with 8 positions matching TRBD1. This CDR3 comprises 17 residues. Unmatched junction bases numbered 12, after V lost 0 bases and J lost 6 bases. Per germline, CDR1 SGHVS and CDR2 FQNEAQ. The CDR3 bases are TGTGCCAGCAGCTTAGCCGGTGGCACAGGGGGTGAGAAGACCCAGTACTTC. Its protein product is CASSLAGGTGGEKTQYF.

The genes are TRBV20-1 and TRBJ1-2; D possibly corresponds to TRBD1 (6 bases). The CDR3 is made up of 14 amino acids. Germline lookup yields CDR1 DFQATT and CDR2 SNEGSKA (reference sequence). The V end was cut by 5 bases, the J end by 7 bases, with 20 bases between. CDR3 in amino acids: CSASRGPRGGGYTF. The CDR3 DNA reads as TGCAGTGCTTCTCGGGGGCCTCGGGGGGGTGGCTACACCTTC.

This clonotype has only a few counts. CDR3 in amino acids: CASSIPGQGAGFAYEQYF. The CDR3 DNA follows: TGTGCCAGCAGCATACCGGGACAGGGGGCAGGATTTGCCTACGAGCAGTACTTC. This sequence joins TRBV5-4 and TRBJ2-7, with 12 positions matching TRBD1. Germline CDR1 reads SGHNT; CDR2 reads YYREEE (reference sequence). The CDR3 is 18 residues long. V lost 4 bases to trimming and J lost 2 bases; unmatched junction nucleotides: 13.

V gene TRBV6-2 or TRBV6-3 combines with J gene TRBJ1-6; D is unclear. V shed 0 bases and J shed 7 bases, with 10 bases lying between them. This CDR3 region has 15 residues. The germline V gene encodes CDR1 MNHEY and CDR2 SVGEGT. The DNA for the CDR3 is TGTGCCAGCAGTTACTCCCACCGGTTAAATTCACCCCTCCACTTT. Translated, it gives CASSYSHRLNSPLHF.

Ten or more counts support this clonotype. This chain links TRBV30 with TRBJ2-7; D not resolved. Trimming removed 0 bases at V and 7 bases at J, with 13 bases between. Germline CDR1 reads GTSNPN; CDR2 reads SVGIG (reference sequence). CDR3 length: 13 amino acids. The CDR3 loop is CAWSVLFGQEQYF. In DNA, the CDR3 is TGTGCCTGGAGTGTCTTGTTTGGGCAGGAGCAGTACTTC.

This clonotype was observed at least ten times. The chain joins TRBV4-2 to TRBJ1-5; TRBD1 might be the D (5 bases). Germline V gene sequence: CDR1 LGHNA, CDR2 YNFKEQ. This CDR3 has 15 amino acids. With 0 bases removed from V and 3 bases from J, the gap between germline ends came to 9 bases. This CDR3 is CASSQETGVNQPQHF. Here the CDR3 DNA reads TGTGCCAGCAGCCAAGAAACAGGAGTCAATCAGCCCCAGCATTTT.

J is TRBJ1-1 and V is TRBV5-1; D is uncertain. CDR1 is SGHRS and CDR2 is YFSETQ in the germline V gene. V was cut by 2 bases and J by 4 bases, with 12 bases left in between. The CDR3 is 14 residues long. CDR3 sequence reads: CASSFRPEGTEAFF. DNA of the CDR3: TGCGCCAGCAGCTTCCGCCCCGAGGGCACTGAAGCTTTCTTT.

V gene TRBV2 combines with J gene TRBJ1-2, with TRBD1 matching over 7 bases. Germline CDR1 reads SNHLY; CDR2 reads FYNNEI. This CDR3 comprises 14 residues. The V segment lost 7 bases and the J segment 0 bases; nucleotides outside the gene matches: 5. As DNA, the CDR3 is TGTGCCAGCAACCTACAGGGGTCTAACTATGGCTACACCTTC. Translation: CASNLQGSNYGYTF.

This clonotype was seen ten or more times. The rearrangement uses TRBV6-2 or TRBV6-3 and TRBJ1-2; D gene ambiguous. Trimming removed 0 bases from V and 7 bases from J, with 12 bases in between. Germline loops: CDR1 MNHEY, CDR2 SVGEGT. This CDR3 region has 14 residues. CDR3 region: CASSYSLTRGGYTF. The CDR3 DNA reads TGTGCCAGCAGTTACTCCTTGACCCGGGGTGGCTACACCTTC.

The chain has TRBV11-2 and TRBJ2-1, with 10 bases that match TRBD2. CDR3 length: 14 amino acids. V shed 1 base, J shed 12 bases, and the junction held 6 bases outside the gene matches. CDR1 is SGHAT and CDR2 is FQNNGV in the germline V gene. CDR3 coding DNA: TGTGCCAGCAGCTTAGGGACTAGCGGTCTCGGGCAGTTCTTC. Its translation: CASSLGTSGLGQFF.

This clonotype came up many times. The V and J genes are TRBV18 and TRBJ2-7, with D uncertain. CDR3 size: 15 residues. Germline CDR1 reads KGHSH; CDR2 reads LQKENI. With 3 bases removed from V and 3 bases from J, the gap between germline ends came to 15 bases. The CDR3 DNA follows: TGTGCCAGCTCACCTAGTGGGTTGGGGTACTACGAGCAGTACGTC. This translates into CASSPSGLGYYEQYV.

This clonotype came up a few times. The chain recombines TRBV12-3 or TRBV12-4 with TRBJ1-1; perhaps TRBD1 as D (5 bases). With 6 bases removed from V and 1 base from J, the gap between germline ends came to 18 bases. The CDR3 totals 16 residues. In nucleotides, the CDR3 is TGTGCCAGCAGCCCCAAGGGGAGGGCAACGAACACTGAAGCTTTCTTT. Protein sequence: CASSPKGRATNTEAFF.

The rearrangement joins TRBV29-1 to TRBJ2-1, with D unclear. CDR1 is SQVTM and CDR2 is ANQGSEA in the germline V gene. The CDR3 covers 11 residues. Trimming removed 7 bases at V and 7 bases at J, with 11 bases between. The CDR3 is CSARSENEQFF. CDR3 nucleotide sequence: TGCAGCGCTAGAAGTGAAAATGAGCAGTTCTTC.

This clonotype was recorded at least ten times. The chain couples TRBV7-2 to TRBJ2-3; D is ambiguous. Per the germline V gene, CDR1 is SGHTA and CDR2 is FQGNSA. The CDR3 length is 13 residues. V lost 4 bases, J lost 5 bases, and 10 bases lay in between. CDR3 protein: CASSSQQLDTQYF. CDR3 nucleotide sequence: TGTGCCAGCAGCTCGCAGCAGTTAGATACGCAGTATTTT.

This clonotype was picked up many times. The V call is TRBV6-5, the J call TRBJ1-1, with TRBD1 as a possible D gene (5 bases). This CDR3 region has 14 residues. The germline V gene has CDR1 MNHEY and CDR2 SVGAGI. Deletions cut 6 bases from V and 5 bases from J, with 16 bases between. The CDR3 region has the DNA TGTGCCAGCAGCGTCTGGTCGGGGGGGACTGAAGCTTTCTTT. It is translated as CASSVWSGGTEAFF.